These 16 T cell receptor beta chains came from one sample sequenced in a study of shared clonotypes between healthy human individuals. Here immunoSEQ multiplex PCR was the method, and the copy in TCRdb shows in-frame clones only, minus some. The table records millions of clones, over 85% of them present only once. The sequencing sample was made of naive CD4+ T cells sorted from blood. Documented subset: CD45RA+ positively selected. The source of these receptors is a man younger than 35 in good health.

The V gene is TRBV7-2, the J gene TRBJ2-5; 11 positions agree with TRBD2. Germline values: CDR1 SGHTA, CDR2 FQGNSA. The CDR3 has 17 amino acids. After removal of 5 bases from V and 4 bases from J, the junction contained 12 bases not matched to a gene. CDR3: CASSLPLAGGWGETQYF. Written as DNA, the CDR3 is TGTGCCAGCAGCCTCCCTCTAGCGGGAGGTTGGGGAGAGACCCAGTACTTC.

The chain uses TRBV5-1 and TRBJ2-7; the D gene is possibly TRBD1 (6 bases). CDR3 size: 14 residues. Germline-derived CDR1 and CDR2 are SGHRS and YFSETQ. Trimming took off 4 bases at V and 5 bases at J, with 16 bases between the two ends. The CDR3 region has the DNA TGCGCCAGCAGCCCAAACCCCGGGACAAACGAGCAGTACTTC. Its protein is CASSPNPGTNEQYF.

V gene TRBV2 combines with J gene TRBJ1-4; possibly TRBD1 for D (6 bases). Trimming pared 7 bases from V and 8 bases from J, leaving 14 bases between. The CDR3 contains 13 residues. The germline gives CDR1 SNHLY, CDR2 FYNNEI. The CDR3 spells CASKSGRGEKLFF. Written as DNA, the CDR3 is TGTGCCAGCAAAAGCGGGAGGGGGGAAAAACTGTTTTTT.

J is TRBJ2-7 and V is TRBV10-3; 10 bases agree with TRBD1. Germline assignment: CDR1 ENHRY and CDR2 SYGVKD. V dropped 7 bases and J dropped 1; count of bases not matched to a gene: 10. This CDR3 is built from 16 residues. In DNA form, the CDR3 reads TGTGCCATCAAGGGACCCGGGACAGGGGTTTCCTACGAGCAGTACTTC. This codes for CAIKGPGTGVSYEQYF.

Remarks on this clone: The identical CDR3 is also encoded by other nucleotide sequences in the sample. This sequence joins TRBV11-3 and TRBJ2-7; D is possibly TRBD1 (5 bases). The CDR3 has 15 amino acids. Germline V lookup: CDR1 SGHNT, CDR2 YENEEA. V dropped 2 bases and J dropped 2 bases, with 13 bases sitting between them. This CDR3 is CASSLSSKGPYEQYF. CDR3 bases: TGTGCCAGCAGCTTAAGCTCAAAGGGGCCCTACGAGCAGTACTTC. The variable domain in full, completed from reference TRBV11-3 and TRBJ2-7, reads EAGVVQSPRYKIIEKKQPVAFWCNPISGHNTLYWYLQNLGQGPELLIRYENEEAVDDSQLPKDRFSAERLKGVDSTLKIQPAELGDSAVYLCASSLSSKGPYEQYFGPGTRLTVT.

V gene TRBV5-6 combines with J gene TRBJ2-7; D remains unclear. V lost 1 base and J 4 bases, leaving 9 bases between the germline ends. CDR3 length equals 13 residues. CDR1 SGHDT and CDR2 YYEEEE come from the germline V gene. This CDR3 is CASSLMGNYEQYF. For the CDR3, the DNA is TGTGCCAGCAGCTTGATGGGGAATTACGAGCAGTACTTC.

The chain uses TRBV5-1 and TRBJ2-3; a possible D gene is TRBD2 (6 bases). Per the germline V gene, CDR1 is SGHRS and CDR2 is YFSETQ. Trimming took off 0 bases at V and 2 bases at J, with 13 bases between the two ends. This CDR3 is 16 amino acids long. The DNA for the CDR3 is TGCGCCAGCAGCTTGGGTCGGGGGACCGCCACAGATACGCAGTATTTT. Translating it yields CASSLGRGTATDTQYF.

Concerning this clone: This sample also contains other DNA sequences that code for the same CDR3. V is TRBV14 and J is TRBJ2-5; D remains unclear. Trimming pared 1 base from V and 7 bases from J, leaving 7 bases between. The CDR3 runs to 12 residues. Looked up from germline, CDR1 is SGHDN and CDR2 is FVKESK. The CDR3 DNA reads TGTGCCAGCAGCCAAGGCCCCGGGACCCAGTACTTC. Protein: CASSQGPGTQYF.

Here the CDR3 reads CASGWAGGSSHEQYF. For the CDR3, the DNA is TGTGCCAGCGGGTGGGCCGGGGGGAGTAGCCACGAGCAGTACTTC. This chain connects TRBV6-5 to TRBJ2-7, with 7 bases that match TRBD2. Trimming at V came to 8 bases and at J to 5 bases, leaving 15 bases not matched to a gene. CDR3 length: 15 residues. Looked up from germline, CDR1 is MNHEY and CDR2 is SVGAGI.

The chain recombines TRBV5-4 with TRBJ1-1; D is ambiguous. Trimming pared 3 bases from V and 0 bases from J, leaving 12 bases between. The CDR3 contains 15 residues. Germline loops: CDR1 SGHNT, CDR2 YYREEE (reference sequence). The CDR3 DNA reads as TGTGCCAGCAGCTATTCCTCAGGTATGAACACTGAAGCTTTCTTT. It yields the protein CASSYSSGMNTEAFF.

The CDR3 region is CASSPELAGPNEQFF. CDR3 sequence (DNA): TGTGCCAGCAGTCCTGAACTAGCGGGTCCCAATGAGCAGTTCTTC. The chain couples TRBV6-6 to TRBJ2-1, with 9 nucleotides matching TRBD2. Germline CDR1 is MNHNY and CDR2 is SVGAGI (reference sequence). The CDR3 covers 15 residues. The V gene end was trimmed by 5 bases and the J gene end by 6 bases; junction bases not matched to a gene: 8.

Remarks on this clone: The same CDR3 arises from other DNA sequences in this sample as well. This rearrangement joins TRBV27 to TRBJ1-4; the D gene is possibly TRBD1 (6 bases). Looked up from germline, CDR1 is MNHEY and CDR2 is SMNVEV (reference sequence). V gave up 3 bases and J gave up 2 bases, with 10 bases separating them. This CDR3 has 15 residues. CDR3 region: CASSFSGATNEKLFF. In DNA, the CDR3 is TGTGCCAGCAGTTTCTCAGGGGCTACTAATGAAAAACTGTTTTTT. The variable domain in full, completed from reference TRBV27 and TRBJ1-4, reads EAQVTQNPRYLITVTGKKLTVTCSQNMNHEYMSWYRQDPGLGLRQIYYSMNVEVTDKGDVPEGYKVSRKEKRNFPLILESPSPNQTSLYFCASSFSGATNEKLFFGSGTQLSVL.

The chain has TRBV5-6 and TRBJ2-3, with D perhaps TRBD1 (6 bases). CDR1 is SGHDT and CDR2 is YYEEEE in the germline V gene. The CDR3 extends over 14 amino acids. Trimming cost V 2 bases and J 4 bases, with 11 bases left between them. The DNA of the CDR3 is TGTGCCAGCAGCTTACAGGGTGGGGCAGATACGCAGTATTTT. This translates into CASSLQGGADTQYF.

The genes are TRBV18 and TRBJ1-2; 9 bases line up with TRBD1. V trimming: 2 bases; J trimming: 6 bases; junction bases outside the gene matches: 10. CDR3 length: 16 residues. In germline, CDR1 is KGHSH, CDR2 LQKENI. CDR3 sequence (DNA): TGTGCCAGCTCACCAACGCCGTCGGGACAGGGCGATGGCTACACCTTC. Protein: CASSPTPSGQGDGYTF.

CDR3 region: CASSRNQGPEQFF. DNA of the CDR3: TGTGCCAGCAGCCGTAACCAGGGTCCTGAGCAGTTCTTC. The J gene is TRBJ2-1, the V gene TRBV11-2, with D maybe TRBD1 (5 bases). Looked up from germline, CDR1 is SGHAT and CDR2 is FQNNGV. V was shortened by 5 bases and J by 9 bases, with 14 bases between the two germline ends. This CDR3 has 13 amino acids. Supplemented by reference TRBV11-2 and TRBJ2-1, the full variable domain reads EAGVAQSPRYKIIEKRQSVAFWCNPISGHATLYWYQQILGQGPKLLIQFQNNGVVDDSQLPKDRFSAERLKGVDSTLKIQPAKLEDSAVYLCASSRNQGPEQFFGPGTRLTVL.

The genes are TRBV4-1 and TRBJ1-2; TRBD1 matches 8 bases. This CDR3 is 17 amino acids long. After removal of 4 bases from V and 0 bases from J, the junction contained 10 bases not matched to a gene. CDR1 and CDR2 (germline): MGHRA, YSYEKL. As DNA, the CDR3 is TGCGCCAGCAGCCCCCGGAGGGGGACAGGTCCTAACTATGGCTACACCTTC. Translating gives CASSPRRGTGPNYGYTF.